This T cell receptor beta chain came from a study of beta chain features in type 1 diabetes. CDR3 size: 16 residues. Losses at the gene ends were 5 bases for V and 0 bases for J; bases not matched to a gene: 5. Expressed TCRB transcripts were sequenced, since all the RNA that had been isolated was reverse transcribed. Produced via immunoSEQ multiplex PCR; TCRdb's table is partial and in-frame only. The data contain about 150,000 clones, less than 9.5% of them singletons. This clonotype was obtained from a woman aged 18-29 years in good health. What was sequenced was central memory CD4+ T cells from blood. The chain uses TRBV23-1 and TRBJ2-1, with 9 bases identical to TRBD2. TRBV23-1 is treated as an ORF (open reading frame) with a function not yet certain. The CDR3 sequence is CASSNTSGHSYNEQFF. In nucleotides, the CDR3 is TGCGCCAGCAGTAATACTAGCGGGCACTCCTACAATGAGCAGTTCTTC.